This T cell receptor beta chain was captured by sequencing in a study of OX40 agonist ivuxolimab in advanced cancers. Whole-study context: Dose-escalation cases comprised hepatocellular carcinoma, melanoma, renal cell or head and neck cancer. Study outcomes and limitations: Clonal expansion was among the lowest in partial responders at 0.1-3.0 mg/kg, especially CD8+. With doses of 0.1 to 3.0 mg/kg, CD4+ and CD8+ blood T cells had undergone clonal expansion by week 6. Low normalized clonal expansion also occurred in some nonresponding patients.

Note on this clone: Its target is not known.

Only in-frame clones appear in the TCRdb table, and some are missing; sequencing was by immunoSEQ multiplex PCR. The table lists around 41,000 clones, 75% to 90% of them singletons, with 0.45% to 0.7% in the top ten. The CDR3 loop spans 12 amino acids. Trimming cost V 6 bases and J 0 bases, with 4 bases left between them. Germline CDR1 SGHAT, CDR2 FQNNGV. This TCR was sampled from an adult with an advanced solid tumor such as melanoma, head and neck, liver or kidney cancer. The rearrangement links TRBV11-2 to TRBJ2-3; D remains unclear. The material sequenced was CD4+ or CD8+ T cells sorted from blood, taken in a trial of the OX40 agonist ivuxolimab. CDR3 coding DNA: TGTGCCAGCAGTTTTAGCACAGATACGCAGTATTTT. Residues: CASSFSTDTQYF.